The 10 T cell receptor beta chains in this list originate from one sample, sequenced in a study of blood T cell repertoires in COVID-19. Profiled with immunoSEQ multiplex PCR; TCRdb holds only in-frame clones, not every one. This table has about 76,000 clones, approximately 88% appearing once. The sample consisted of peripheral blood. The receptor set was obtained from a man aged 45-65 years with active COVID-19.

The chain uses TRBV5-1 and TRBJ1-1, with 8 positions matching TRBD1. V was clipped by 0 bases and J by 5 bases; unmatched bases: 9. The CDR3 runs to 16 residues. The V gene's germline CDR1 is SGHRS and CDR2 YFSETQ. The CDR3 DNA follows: TGCGCCAGCAGCTTGGTGGCAGGGGGCGCATCAACTGAAGCTTTCTTT. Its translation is CASSLVAGGASTEAFF.

The CDR3 DNA is TGTGCCAGCAGCTTAAGAGGGGGCGCAGGATACGAGCAGTACTTC. Translating gives CASSLRGGAGYEQYF. This rearrangement joins TRBV7-3 to TRBJ2-7; 7 bases are shared with TRBD1. J lost 4 bases, V lost 1 base, and 7 bases had no gene match. Per the germline V gene, CDR1 is SGHTA and CDR2 is FQGTGA. This CDR3 spans 15 amino acids. Combining the CDR3 with reference TRBV7-3 and TRBJ2-7 gives the whole variable domain GAGVSQTPSNKVTEKGKYVELRCDPISGHTALYWYRQSLGQGPEFLIYFQGTGAADDSGLPNDRFFAVRPEGSVSTLKIQRTERGDSAVYLCASSLRGGAGYEQYFGPGTRLTVT.

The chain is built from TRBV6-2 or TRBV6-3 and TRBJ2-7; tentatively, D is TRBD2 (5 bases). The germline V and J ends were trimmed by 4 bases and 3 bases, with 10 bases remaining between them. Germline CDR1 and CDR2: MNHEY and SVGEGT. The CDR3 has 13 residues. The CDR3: CASSWTGIYEQYF. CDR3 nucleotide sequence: TGTGCCAGCAGTTGGACTGGGATCTACGAGCAGTACTTC.

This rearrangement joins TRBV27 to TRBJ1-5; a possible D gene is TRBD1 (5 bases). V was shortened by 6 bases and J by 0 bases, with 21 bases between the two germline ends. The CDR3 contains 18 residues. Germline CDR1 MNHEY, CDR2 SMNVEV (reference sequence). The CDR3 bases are TGTGCCAGCAGCCCAAAGGCGGGGCCTAATTATAGCAATCAGCCCCAGCATTTT. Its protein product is CASSPKAGPNYSNQPQHF.

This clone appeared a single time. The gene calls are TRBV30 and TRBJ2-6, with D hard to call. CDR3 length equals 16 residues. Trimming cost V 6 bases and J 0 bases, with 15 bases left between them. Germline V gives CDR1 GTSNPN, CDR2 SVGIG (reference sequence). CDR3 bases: TGTGCCTGTGGCCCCCCAGGTTCCTCTGGGGCCAACGTCCTGACTTTC. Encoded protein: CACGPPGSSGANVLTF.

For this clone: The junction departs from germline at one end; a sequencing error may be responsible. CDR3 region: CATSDSGTAKEF. Here the CDR3 DNA reads TGTGCCACCAGTGATTCCGGGACAGCAAAGGAGTTC. The chain carries TRBV24-1 and TRBJ1-2; 7 bases are a match to TRBD1. The CDR3 consists of 12 residues. Germline CDR1 and CDR2: KGHDR and SFDVKD.

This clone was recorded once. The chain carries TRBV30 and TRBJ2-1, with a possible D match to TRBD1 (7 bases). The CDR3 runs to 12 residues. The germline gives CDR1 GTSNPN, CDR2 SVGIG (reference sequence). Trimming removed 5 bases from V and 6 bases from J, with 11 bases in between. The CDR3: CAWGGTANEQFF. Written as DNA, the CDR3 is TGTGCCTGGGGCGGGACAGCCAATGAGCAGTTCTTC. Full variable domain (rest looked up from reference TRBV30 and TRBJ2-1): SQTIHQWPATLVQPVGSPLSLECTVEGTSNPNLYWYRQAAGRGLQLLFYSVGIGQISSEVPQNLSASRPQDRQFILSSKKLLLSDSGFYLCAWGGTANEQFFGPGTRLTVL.

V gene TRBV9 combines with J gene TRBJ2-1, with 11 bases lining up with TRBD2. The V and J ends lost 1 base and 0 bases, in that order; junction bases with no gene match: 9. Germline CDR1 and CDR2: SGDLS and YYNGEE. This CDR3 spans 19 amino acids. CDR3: CASSVFGTSGSYSYNEQFF. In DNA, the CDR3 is TGTGCCAGCAGCGTATTTGGGACTAGCGGCTCATACTCCTACAATGAGCAGTTCTTC.

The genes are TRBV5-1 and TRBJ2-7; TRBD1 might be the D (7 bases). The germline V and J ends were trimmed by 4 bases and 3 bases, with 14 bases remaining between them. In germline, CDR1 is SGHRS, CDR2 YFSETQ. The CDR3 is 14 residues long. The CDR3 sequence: CASSLTGRNYEQYF. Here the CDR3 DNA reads TGCGCCAGCAGCCTGACAGGGAGGAACTACGAGCAGTACTTC.

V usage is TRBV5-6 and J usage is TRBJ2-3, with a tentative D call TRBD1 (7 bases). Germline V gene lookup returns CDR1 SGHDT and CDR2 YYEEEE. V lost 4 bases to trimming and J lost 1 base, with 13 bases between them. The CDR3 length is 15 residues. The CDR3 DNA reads TGTGCCAGCAGCGGAGGGGGCAGAGGCACAGATACGCAGTATTTT. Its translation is CASSGGGRGTDTQYF.